These T cell receptor beta chains were read from a single sample in a study of blood T cells in healthy people across ages. TCRdb independently ran MiXCR on the 5' RACE reads; one entry per CDR3 protein. The sample has 540,000 or so distinct CDR3 sequences, 27% seen once. Sequenced material: blood. These TCRs come from a woman in her 70s in good health. Both conserved end residues are part of each CDR3. A D gene is named only where the DNA matches it firmly. Clone sizes are given selectively: once, few, many, or a class where the clone is expanded.

>TRBV27|TRBJ2-7|.|.
TGTGCCAGCGGGTCTGGGGGGATCCACTGCGAGCAGTACTTC
CASGSGGIHCEQYF
>TRBV11-2|TRBJ2-3|.|many
TGTGCCAGCAGCATCGGGGGCGGCACAGATACGCAGTATTTT
CASSIGGGTDTQYF
>TRBV10-3|TRBJ2-7|.|few
TGTGCCATCAGTGACTGGGGCAGGGTCCAGTCCTACGAGCAGTACTTC
CAISDWGRVQSYEQYF
>TRBV5-4|TRBJ1-2|.|.
TGTGCCAGCAGCTTCGGGAGAGGGCAGAACTATGGCTACACCTTC
CASSFGRGQNYGYTF
>TRBV7-9|TRBJ2-7|.|.
TGTGCCAGCAGCTTAACTAGCAACCCCTACGAGCAGTACTTC
CASSLTSNPYEQYF
>TRBV7-9|TRBJ2-2|.|.
TGTGCCAGCGGTGGGCACGCTCCCGGGGAGCTGTTTTTT
CASGGHAPGELFF
>TRBV6-2/TRBV6-3|TRBJ2-5|.|few
TGTGCCAGCAGTTACATGGGCGCCCAGTACTTC
CASSYMGAQYF
>TRBV6-5|TRBJ1-1|.|few
TGTGCCAGCAGTTCAGAGACCCATGGAACTGAAGCTTTCTTT
CASSSETHGTEAFF
>TRBV6-5|TRBJ1-3|.|.
TGTGCCAGCAGTCCCTCGTACAGGGTCGGAAACACCATATATTTT
CASSPSYRVGNTIYF
>TRBV9|TRBJ2-1|TRBD2|few
TGTGCCAGCAGCGTAGGACTAGCGACACTCCTGGATGAGCAGTTCTTC
CASSVGLATLLDEQFF
>TRBV7-2|TRBJ2-7|.|.
TGTGCCAGCAGCTTTAGCGGCAGCCATGTGCTCGAGCAGTACTTC
CASSFSGSHVLEQYF
>TRBV2|TRBJ1-4|.|.
TGTGCCAGCAGTGTGGGGGGGGGCTCGGAAAAACTGTTTTTT
CASSVGGGSEKLFF
>TRBV5-1|TRBJ1-2|.|few
TGCGCCAGCAGCTTCGGGGGCGCTACCTCATTTGGTGGCTACACCTTC
CASSFGGATSFGGYTF
>TRBV12-3/TRBV12-4|TRBJ2-3|.|few
TGTGCCAGCAGGCTACAGGGCCTTAGCACAGATACGCAGTATTTT
CASRLQGLSTDTQYF
>TRBV10-3|TRBJ1-2|TRBD1|.
TGTGCCATCACCCGGGACAGGGACTATGGCTACACCTTC
CAITRDRDYGYTF
>TRBV4-2|TRBJ1-6|.|.
TGTGCCAGCAGCCAAGGGGGCAGGTTCTCCTATAATTCACCCCTCCACTTT
CASSQGGRFSYNSPLHF